The 14 T cell receptor beta chains reported below all come from one sample, sequenced in a study of T-cell reconstitution after alpha-beta-depleted transplantation in children. Preparation of the TCRbeta library was carried out with unique molecular identifiers. TCRdb used MiXCR to reprocess the PCR reads, holding one entry per CDR3 protein. Of nearly 350,000 distinct CDR3 sequences in the sample, roughly 16% were seen once. The sequencing used PBMCs, mostly from graft donor cells, collected 360 days after TCRalphabeta/CD19-depleted stem cell transplant. Receptors were obtained from a male patient between 2 and 10 years old who had a stem cell transplant for acute lymphoblastic leukemia, so the T cells may come from the graft donor.

This clonotype has a count of ten or more. J is TRBJ2-1 and V is TRBV9; TRBD2 aligns across 7 bases. The V and J ends lost 7 bases and 4 bases, in that order; junction bases with no gene match: 14. CDR3 length: 16 residues. Germline V gene data show CDR1 as SGDLS and CDR2 as YYNGEE. CDR3 in amino acids: CASSPPEGRVYNEQFF. The CDR3 DNA reads as TGTGCCAGCTCCCCGCCTGAAGGGAGGGTGTACAATGAGCAGTTCTTC.

This clonotype was found many times. The V and J genes are TRBV28 and TRBJ2-7, with D possibly being TRBD2 (6 bases). This CDR3 is 14 amino acids long. The germline CDR1 and CDR2 sequences are MDHEN and SYDVKM. V was trimmed by 6 bases and J by 2 bases, leaving 14 bases between them. CDR3 nucleotides: TGTGCCAGCAGGGGAGATTCGGGAGCCTACGAGCAGTACTTC. As protein: CASRGDSGAYEQYF. Combining the CDR3 with reference TRBV28 and TRBJ2-7 gives the whole variable domain DVKVTQSSRYLVKRTGEKVFLECVQDMDHENMFWYRQDPGLGLRLIYFSYDVKMKEKGDIPEGYSVSREKKERFSLILESASTNQTSMYLCASRGDSGAYEQYFGPGTRLTVT.

In this sample, this clonotype turned up a few times. The gene calls are TRBV20-1 and TRBJ2-2; D gene ambiguous. This CDR3 region has 14 residues. CDR1 DFQATT and CDR2 SNEGSKA come from the germline V gene (reference sequence). DNA of the CDR3: TGCAGCATGGGCTGGGCAGCGAACACCGGGGAGCTGTTTTTT. Translation: CSMGWAANTGELFF.

The rearrangement links TRBV29-1 to TRBJ1-5; D not certain. The germline V and J ends were trimmed by 4 bases and 3 bases, with 7 bases remaining between them. Germline V CDR1 and CDR2: SQVTM, ANQGSEA. The CDR3 extends over 12 amino acids. The CDR3 reads CSVGSYNQPQHF. DNA for the CDR3: TGCAGCGTTGGGAGCTACAATCAGCCCCAGCATTTT. Full variable domain (outside the CDR3, taken from reference TRBV29-1 and TRBJ1-5): SAVISQKPSRDICQRGTSLTIQCQVDSQVTMMFWYRQQPGQSLTLIATANQGSEATYESGFVIDKFPISRPNLTFSTLTVSNMSPEDSSIYLCSVGSYNQPQHFGDGTRLSIL.

This clonotype came up a few times. This chain joins TRBV3-1 and TRBJ1-5, with 7 bases lining up with TRBD1. This CDR3 contains 14 residues. With V trimmed by 4 bases and J by 7 bases, 7 bases remained unmatched. Germline-derived CDR1 and CDR2 are LGHDT and YNNKEL (reference sequence). CDR3 amino acids: CASSPSRDSQPQHF. Written as DNA, the CDR3 is TGTGCCAGCAGCCCCAGCCGGGACAGCCAGCCCCAGCATTTT.

The genes are TRBV3-1 and TRBJ2-3; D ambiguous. CDR1 and CDR2 from the germline V gene are LGHDT and YNNKEL (reference sequence). The CDR3 is made up of 15 amino acids. V was cut by 2 bases and J by 8 bases, with 17 bases left in between. As DNA, the CDR3 is TGTGCCAGCAGCCAAAAGCCCCGACCCGGAGTTACGCAGTATTTT. Translation: CASSQKPRPGVTQYF.

The chain combines TRBV4-3 with TRBJ2-1; 10 bases agree with TRBD2. Germline lookup yields CDR1 LGHNA and CDR2 YSLEER. The V gene end was trimmed by 4 bases and the J gene end by 4 bases; junction bases not matched to a gene: 10. The CDR3 extends over 17 amino acids. The CDR3 reads CASSRLPGLATYNEQFF. Here the CDR3 DNA reads TGCGCCAGCAGCCGTCTACCGGGACTAGCGACTTACAATGAGCAGTTCTTC.

The chain combines TRBV6-2 or TRBV6-3 with TRBJ2-4; D is perhaps TRBD2 (6 bases). Germline V lookup: CDR1 MNHEY, CDR2 SVGEGT. V gave up 0 bases and J gave up 6 bases, with 15 bases separating them. The CDR3 has 16 residues. CDR3 protein: CASSYSSGGIGNIQYF. As DNA, the CDR3 is TGTGCCAGCAGTTACTCTAGCGGCGGTATAGGAAACATTCAGTACTTC.

This clonotype was detected only a few times. The chain has TRBV28 and TRBJ2-3; D may be TRBD2 (5 bases). Trimming stripped 3 bases from V and 2 bases from J, with 15 bases between. Germline V lookup: CDR1 MDHEN, CDR2 SYDVKM. The CDR3 contains 16 residues. DNA of the CDR3: TGTGCCAGCAGTTTCCCGCCAGCGGAGACCACAGATACGCAGTATTTT. It yields the protein CASSFPPAETTDTQYF.

This clonotype was observed a handful of times. This CDR3 is CASSQGLTLAKNIQYF. As DNA, the CDR3 is TGTGCCAGCAGCCAAGGACTGACACTAGCCAAAAACATTCAGTACTTC. The chain has TRBV9 and TRBJ2-4, with a possible D match to TRBD2 (5 bases). The CDR3 is 16 amino acids. Trimming removed 4 bases at V and 0 bases at J, with 14 bases between. Germline V gene lookup returns CDR1 SGDLS and CDR2 YYNGEE.

This clonotype was observed a single time. V and J are TRBV4-1 and TRBJ1-3; a possible D gene is TRBD1 (5 bases). The CDR3 has 16 amino acids. V shed 2 bases and J shed 4 bases, with 15 bases lying between them. CDR1 is MGHRA, CDR2 YSYEKL, per germline. In nucleotides, the CDR3 is TGCGCCAGCAGCCAACAGGGACTCCGAGGGGGAAACACCATATATTTT. Its translation: CASSQQGLRGGNTIYF.

This clonotype occurred many times. This chain links TRBV24-1 with TRBJ2-1, with D perhaps TRBD2 (5 bases). Germline V gene data show CDR1 as KGHDR and CDR2 as SFDVKD. V lost 4 bases, J lost 4 bases, and 16 bases lay in between. This CDR3 region has 16 residues. CDR3 residues: CATSDPLAVKYNEQFF. CDR3 in DNA: TGTGCCACCAGTGACCCTCTAGCAGTCAAGTACAATGAGCAGTTCTTC.

This clonotype turned up a few times. The chain combines TRBV5-1 with TRBJ2-1; 7 bases are shared with TRBD2. The CDR3 covers 16 residues. Germline V gene data show CDR1 as SGHRS and CDR2 as YFSETQ. V lost 0 bases, J lost 5 bases, and 8 bases stayed unmatched. CDR3 protein: CASSLVRGRSNNEQFF. The DNA for the CDR3 is TGCGCCAGCAGCTTGGTTCGCGGGAGATCGAACAATGAGCAGTTCTTC. Full variable domain (rest looked up from reference TRBV5-1 and TRBJ2-1): KAGVTQTPRYLIKTRGQQVTLSCSPISGHRSVSWYQQTPGQGLQFLFEYFSETQRNKGNFPGRFSGRQFSNSRSEMNVSTLELGDSALYLCASSLVRGRSNNEQFFGPGTRLTVL.

This clonotype has a count of ten or more. This sequence joins TRBV4-2 and TRBJ2-6; 9 bases line up with TRBD1. The CDR3 has 16 residues. Unmatched junction bases numbered 4, after V lost 4 bases and J lost 3 bases. Germline V gene lookup returns CDR1 LGHNA and CDR2 YNFKEQ. The CDR3 loop is CASSRDRVYGANVLTF. The CDR3 nucleotides read TGTGCCAGCAGCCGGGACAGGGTTTATGGGGCCAACGTCCTGACTTTC.